This T cell receptor (beta chain) derives from a study of blood T cell repertoires in COVID-19. The overall study: Both acute and convalescent COVID-19 samples were obtained from the United States, Italy and Spain. T cells, B-cell-depleted T cells, or PBMCs supplied cDNA or gDNA.

In the study's own analysis: From reference gene primer amplification, estimates of nucleated cell counts were derived. Profiled with immunoSEQ multiplex PCR; TCRdb holds only in-frame clones, not every one. V and J calls and clone size are those listed in that table; D and trimming were worked out from the DNA. The table includes hundreds of thousands of clones, approximately 88% detected once. Germline V gene lookup returns CDR1 MNHEY and CDR2 SVGEGT. V trimming: 5 bases; J trimming: 5 bases; junction bases outside the gene matches: 5. The CDR3 sequence is 15 residues long. V is TRBV6-2 or TRBV6-3 and J is TRBJ2-1, with 11 bases lining up with TRBD2. The clonotype originates from a young woman who had recovered from COVID-19. The sequenced sample was peripheral blood. The CDR3 DNA follows: TGTGCCAGCAGTAACCCTAGCGGGGGGAACAATGAGCAGTTCTTC. Residues: CASSNPSGGNNEQFF.